This TCR beta chain is drawn from a study of radiation and T cells in renal cell carcinoma. Documented time point: baseline pretreatment blood. Treatment specified: 15 Gy SBRT to primary tumor, nephrectomy 4 weeks later. This CDR3 contains 17 residues. Germline CDR1 and CDR2: MNHEY and SMNVEV (reference sequence). V shed 7 bases and J shed 2 bases, with 23 bases lying between them. The assay was immunoSEQ multiplex PCR, and TCRdb's table has in-frame clones only and misses some. This sample has 120,000 to 150,000 clones, with 75% to 90% found just once. This sequence originates from a woman in her fifties or sixties with renal cell carcinoma. The chain uses TRBV27 and TRBJ1-2; possible D gene TRBD1, 6 bases. The material sequenced was blood, taken from a patient whose treatment included radiotherapy and nephrectomy. The CDR3 here is CASTPGFGGTSNYGYTF. The CDR3 DNA reads as TGTGCCAGCACCCCTGGGTTTGGAGGGACATCCAACTATGGCTACACCTTC.